Below, 9 T cell receptor beta chains from the same sample are listed, as sequenced in a study of blood T cells in healthy people across ages. It was with a sample-barcoded 5' primer and a J-beta primer mix that a second PCR of roughly 7 to 12 cycles was run. MiXCR, applied by TCRdb to the 5' RACE reads, yields one record per CDR3 protein. The table has over 1,300,000 distinct CDR3 sequences, almost 60% seen once. Sequencing was done on a sample of blood. These TCRs come from a man younger than 35 in good health.

This clonotype was seen once. The chain links TRBV7-2 to TRBJ1-2; 9 bases fit TRBD1. J was trimmed by 11 bases and V by 4 bases; bases with no gene match: 8. The CDR3 totals 13 residues. Looked up from germline, CDR1 is SGHTA and CDR2 is FQGNSA. As DNA, the CDR3 is TGTGCCAGCAGCTCCGGGACAGGGAGATCTTACACCTTC. Translating gives CASSSGTGRSYTF.

Remarks on this clonotype: One junction end disagrees with the germline gene, perhaps due to a read error. The chain couples TRBV4-1 to TRBJ2-3; D tentatively reads TRBD1 or TRBD2 (5 bases each). The CDR3 length is 16 residues. Germline CDR1 is MGHRA and CDR2 is YSYEKL. The CDR3 nucleotides are TGCGCCAGCAGCCAAGATTGGGGGTTCGGTACAGGTACGCAGTATTTT. Translating gives CASSQDWGFGTGTQYF.

The V and J genes are TRBV29-1 and TRBJ2-1; 9 bases match TRBD1. The CDR3 has 12 amino acids. With V trimmed by 5 bases and J by 8 bases, 4 bases remained unmatched. The germline gives CDR1 SQVTM, CDR2 ANQGSEA. The CDR3 region has the DNA TGCAGCGTTACCGGGACAGGGCATGAGCAGTTCTTC. Its translation: CSVTGTGHEQFF.

The genes are TRBV5-1 and TRBJ2-3, with D possibly matching TRBD2 (6 bases). The CDR3 extends over 17 amino acids. Trimming took off 3 bases at V and 6 bases at J, with 23 bases between the two ends. Germline V gene lookup returns CDR1 SGHRS and CDR2 YFSETQ. CDR3 DNA sequence: TGCGCCAGCAGCTCTATGCGGCCGGGACTGGTTATGGATACGCAGTATTTT. Encoded protein: CASSSMRPGLVMDTQYF.

J is TRBJ2-1 and V is TRBV2; TRBD2 aligns across 10 bases. The CDR3 consists of 15 residues. V gave up 2 bases and J gave up 4 bases; unmatched junction bases: 2. Germline V gives CDR1 SNHLY, CDR2 FYNNEI. The CDR3 sequence is CASSERSGGYNEQFF. CDR3 bases: TGTGCCAGCAGTGAACGTAGCGGGGGGTACAATGAGCAGTTCTTC. Complete variable domain (other parts from reference TRBV2 and TRBJ2-1): EPEVTQTPSHQVTQMGQEVILRCVPISNHLYFYWYRQILGQKVEFLVSFYNNEISEKSEIFDDQFSVERPDGSNFTLKIRSTKLEDSAMYFCASSERSGGYNEQFFGPGTRLTVL.

CDR3 sequence reads: CASSQDHSVSVPDTQYF. The DNA of the CDR3 is TGCGCCAGCAGCCAAGATCATTCAGTCTCGGTCCCAGATACGCAGTATTTT. V gene TRBV4-1 combines with J gene TRBJ2-3; D unresolved. Germline CDR1 and CDR2: MGHRA and YSYEKL. The CDR3 length is 17 residues. V lost 0 bases to trimming and J lost 4 bases, with 17 bases between them.

CDR3 protein: CASSLEAGAANSPLHF. CDR3 bases: TGCGCCAGCAGCTTGGAGGCAGGGGCTGCTAATTCACCCCTCCACTTT. V is TRBV5-1 and J is TRBJ1-6; D perhaps matches TRBD1 (6 bases). The germline V and J ends were trimmed by 0 bases and 6 bases, with 13 bases remaining between them. The CDR3 sequence is 16 residues long. CDR1 is SGHRS, CDR2 YFSETQ, per germline. Based on the CDR3 plus reference TRBV5-1 and TRBJ1-6, the full variable domain is KAGVTQTPRYLIKTRGQQVTLSCSPISGHRSVSWYQQTPGQGLQFLFEYFSETQRNKGNFPGRFSGRQFSNSRSEMNVSTLELGDSALYLCASSLEAGAANSPLHFGNGTRLTVT.

This clonotype was seen a few times. The chain employs TRBV6-5 and TRBJ2-5; D call uncertain. Looked up from germline, CDR1 is MNHEY and CDR2 is SVGAGI. The CDR3 length is 15 residues. V was clipped by 0 bases and J by 5 bases, with 13 bases between them. The CDR3 nucleotides read TGTGCCAGCAGTTACTCAAGGGTTTTTGGGGAGACCCAGTACTTC. The encoded protein is CASSYSRVFGETQYF.

The chain couples TRBV11-2 to TRBJ1-2, with a possible D match to TRBD1 (6 bases). V was trimmed by 0 bases and J by 4 bases, leaving 15 bases between them. The CDR3 consists of 16 residues. Germline CDR1 and CDR2: SGHAT and FQNNGV. CDR3 sequence: CASSLEWGASGYGYTF. In DNA form, the CDR3 reads TGTGCCAGCAGCTTAGAGTGGGGGGCTAGCGGCTATGGCTACACCTTC.